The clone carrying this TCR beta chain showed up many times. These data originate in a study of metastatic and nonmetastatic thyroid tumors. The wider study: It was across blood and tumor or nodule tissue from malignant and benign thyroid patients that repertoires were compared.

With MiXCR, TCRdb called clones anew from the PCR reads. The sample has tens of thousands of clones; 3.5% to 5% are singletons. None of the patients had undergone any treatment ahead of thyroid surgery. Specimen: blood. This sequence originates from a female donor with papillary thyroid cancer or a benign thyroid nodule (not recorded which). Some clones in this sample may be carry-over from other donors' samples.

Here the CDR3 reads CASSLAVRGGNTIYF. DNA of the CDR3: TGTGCCAGCAGCTTAGCAGTGCGGGGTGGAAACACCATATATTTT. This chain links TRBV11-3 with TRBJ1-3, with D unclear. Germline values: CDR1 SGHNT, CDR2 YENEEA. This CDR3 is built from 15 residues. Trimming left V 1 base short and J 3 bases short, with 10 bases between.